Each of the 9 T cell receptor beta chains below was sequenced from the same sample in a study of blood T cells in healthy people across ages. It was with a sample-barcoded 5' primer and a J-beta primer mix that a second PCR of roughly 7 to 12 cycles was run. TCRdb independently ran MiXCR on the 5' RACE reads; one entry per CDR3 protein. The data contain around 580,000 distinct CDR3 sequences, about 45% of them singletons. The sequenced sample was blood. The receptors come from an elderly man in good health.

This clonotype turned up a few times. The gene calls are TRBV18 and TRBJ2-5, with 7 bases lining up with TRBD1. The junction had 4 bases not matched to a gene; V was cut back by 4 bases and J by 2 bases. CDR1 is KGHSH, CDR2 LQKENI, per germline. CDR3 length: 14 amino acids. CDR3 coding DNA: TGTGCCAGCTCACTAAGACAGGGACAAGAGACCCAGTACTTC. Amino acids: CASSLRQGQETQYF.

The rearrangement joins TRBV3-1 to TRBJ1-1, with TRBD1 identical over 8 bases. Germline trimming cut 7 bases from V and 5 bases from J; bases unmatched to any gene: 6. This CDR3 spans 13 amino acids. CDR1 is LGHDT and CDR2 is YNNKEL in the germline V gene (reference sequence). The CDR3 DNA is TGTGCCAGCACAGACAGGGGTTGGACTGAAGCTTTCTTT. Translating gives CASTDRGWTEAFF.

The CDR3, as DNA: TGCAGTGTTCGATCGGCGGACTATTACAATGAGCAGTTCTTC. It specifies CSVRSADYYNEQFF. This sequence joins TRBV20-1 and TRBJ2-1; TRBD2 is a possible D gene (6 bases). Germline lookup yields CDR1 DFQATT and CDR2 SNEGSKA (reference sequence). V lost 7 bases, J lost 4 bases, and 17 bases lay in between. The length of the CDR3 is 14 residues.

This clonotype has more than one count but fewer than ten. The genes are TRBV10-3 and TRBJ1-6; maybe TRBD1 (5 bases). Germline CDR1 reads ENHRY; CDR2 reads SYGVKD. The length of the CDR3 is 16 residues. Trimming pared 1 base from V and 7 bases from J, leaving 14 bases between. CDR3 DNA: TGTGCCATCAGTGAGTTATGGACACGCTCAAATTCACCCCTCCACTTT. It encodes CAISELWTRSNSPLHF.

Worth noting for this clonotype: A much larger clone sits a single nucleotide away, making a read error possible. CDR3 amino acids: CTASAAGENSPLHF. CDR3 DNA: TGCACTGCTAGTGCGGCCGGGGAAAATTCACCCCTCCACTTT. The gene calls are TRBV20-1 and TRBJ1-6, with D unresolved. Germline V gene sequence: CDR1 DFQATT, CDR2 SNEGSKA (reference sequence). CDR3 length equals 14 residues.

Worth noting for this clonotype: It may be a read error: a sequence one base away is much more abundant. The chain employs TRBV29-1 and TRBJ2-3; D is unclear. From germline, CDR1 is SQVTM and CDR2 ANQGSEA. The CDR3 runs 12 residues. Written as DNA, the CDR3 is TGCAGCGTTGACGGTGGCACAGATACGCGGTATTTT. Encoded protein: CSVDGGTDTRYF.

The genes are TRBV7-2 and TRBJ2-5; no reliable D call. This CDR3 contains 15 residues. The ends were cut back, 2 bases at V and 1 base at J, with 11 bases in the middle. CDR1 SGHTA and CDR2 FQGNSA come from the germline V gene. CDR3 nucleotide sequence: TGTGCCAGCAGCTTAAGAGGTCAGATCCAAGAGACCCAGTACTTC. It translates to CASSLRGQIQETQYF.

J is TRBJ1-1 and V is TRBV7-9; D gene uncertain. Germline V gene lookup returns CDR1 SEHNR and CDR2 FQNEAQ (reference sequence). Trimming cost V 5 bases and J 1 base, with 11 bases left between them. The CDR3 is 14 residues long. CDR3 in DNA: TGTGCCAGCAGCCCTCTGTGGGGGAACACTGAAGCTTTCTTT. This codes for CASSPLWGNTEAFF.

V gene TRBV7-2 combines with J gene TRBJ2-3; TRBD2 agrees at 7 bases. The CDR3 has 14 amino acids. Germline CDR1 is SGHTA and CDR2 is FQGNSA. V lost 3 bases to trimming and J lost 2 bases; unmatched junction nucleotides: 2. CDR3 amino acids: CASSLGLHTDTQYF. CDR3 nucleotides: TGTGCCAGCAGCTTGGGACTACACACAGATACGCAGTATTTT.